This TCR beta chain was sequenced for a study of CD8 T cells in Susac syndrome. Germline V gene data show CDR1 as DFQATT and CDR2 as SNEGSKA (reference sequence). This CDR3 spans 19 amino acids. V was trimmed by 2 bases and J by 4 bases, leaving 27 bases between them. Sequencing of TCR beta was performed on blood CD8+ and CD4+ T cells. Healthy donors acted as controls, with matching for age and sex. Isolation of CD8+ and CD4+ T cells was performed negatively, whereas enrichment of TEMRA cells was done by FACS. An input of roughly 0.5 to 1 ug of RNA was subjected to reverse transcription using random hexamers. TCR beta CDR3 was amplified by immunoSEQ multiplex PCR. This amplification extended across 54 Vbeta and 13 Jbeta segments. In TCRdb, the immunoSEQ multiplex PCR reads were re-called with MiXCR into one record per CDR3 protein. This table has 95,000 or so distinct CDR3 sequences, roughly 91% appearing once.

The specimen was CD8+ T cells from PBMCs. This chain joins TRBV20-1 and TRBJ1-5, with D possibly matching TRBD1 (5 bases). The clonotype was recovered from a human donor in good health. CDR3 loop: CSARSFSDTMIGPNQPQHF. In DNA, the CDR3 is TGCAGTGCTAGATCGTTTTCGGACACCATGATTGGGCCAAATCAGCCCCAGCATTTT.